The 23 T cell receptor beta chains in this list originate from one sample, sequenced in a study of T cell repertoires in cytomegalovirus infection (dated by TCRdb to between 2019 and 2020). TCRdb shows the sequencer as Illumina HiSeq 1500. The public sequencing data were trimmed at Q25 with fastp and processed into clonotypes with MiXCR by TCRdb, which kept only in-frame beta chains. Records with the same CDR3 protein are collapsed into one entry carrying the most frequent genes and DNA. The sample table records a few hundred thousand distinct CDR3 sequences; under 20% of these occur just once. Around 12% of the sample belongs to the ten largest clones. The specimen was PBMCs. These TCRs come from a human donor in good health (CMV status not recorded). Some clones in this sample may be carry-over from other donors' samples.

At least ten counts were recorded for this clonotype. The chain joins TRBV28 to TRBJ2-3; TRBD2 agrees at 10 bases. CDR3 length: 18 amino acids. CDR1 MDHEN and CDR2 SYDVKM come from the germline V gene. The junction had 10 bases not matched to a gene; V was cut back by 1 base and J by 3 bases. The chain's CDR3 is CASSLFAGPSGGTDTQYF. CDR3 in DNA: TGTGCCAGCAGTTTATTCGCTGGGCCTAGCGGGGGAACAGATACGCAGTATTTT.

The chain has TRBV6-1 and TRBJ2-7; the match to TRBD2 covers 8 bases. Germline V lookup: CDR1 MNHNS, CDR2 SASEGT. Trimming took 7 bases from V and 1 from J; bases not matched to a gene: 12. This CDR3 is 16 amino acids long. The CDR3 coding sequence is TGTGCCAGCATGGGGCGGGGGGACCGCCGGTCCTACGAGCAGTACTTC. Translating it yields CASMGRGDRRSYEQYF.

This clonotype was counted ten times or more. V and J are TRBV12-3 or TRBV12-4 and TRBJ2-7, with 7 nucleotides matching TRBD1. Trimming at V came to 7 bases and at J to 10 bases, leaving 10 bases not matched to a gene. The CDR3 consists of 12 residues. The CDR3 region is CASTFDRAYQYF. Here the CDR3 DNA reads TGTGCCAGCACCTTCGACAGGGCTTACCAGTACTTC.

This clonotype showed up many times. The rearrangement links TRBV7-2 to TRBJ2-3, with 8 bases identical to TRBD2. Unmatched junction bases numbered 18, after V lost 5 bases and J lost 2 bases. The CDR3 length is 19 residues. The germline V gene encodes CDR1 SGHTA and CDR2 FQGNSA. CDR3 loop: CASSQLGSWTSKYTDTQYF. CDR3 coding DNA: TGTGCCAGCAGCCAACTCGGGTCGTGGACTAGCAAATACACAGATACGCAGTATTTT.

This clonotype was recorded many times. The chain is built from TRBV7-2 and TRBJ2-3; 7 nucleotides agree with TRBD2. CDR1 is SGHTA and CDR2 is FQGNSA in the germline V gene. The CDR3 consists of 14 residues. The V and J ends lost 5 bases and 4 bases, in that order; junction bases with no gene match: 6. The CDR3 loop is CASSRGGGSDTQYF. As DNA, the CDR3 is TGTGCCAGCAGCCGTGGGGGGGGGTCAGATACGCAGTATTTT.

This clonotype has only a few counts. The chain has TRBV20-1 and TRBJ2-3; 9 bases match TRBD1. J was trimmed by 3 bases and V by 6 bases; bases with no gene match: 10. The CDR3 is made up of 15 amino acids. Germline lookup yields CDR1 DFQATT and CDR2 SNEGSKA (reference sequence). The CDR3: CSATLPGQGTDTQYF. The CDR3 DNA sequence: TGCAGTGCCACTCTTCCGGGACAGGGAACAGATACGCAGTATTTT.

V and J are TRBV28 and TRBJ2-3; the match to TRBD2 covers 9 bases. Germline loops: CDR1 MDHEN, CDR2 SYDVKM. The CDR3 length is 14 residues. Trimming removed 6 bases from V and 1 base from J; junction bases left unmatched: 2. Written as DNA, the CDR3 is TGTGCCAGCAGGGAGCGGGGGGGCACAGATACGCAGTATTTT. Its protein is CASRERGGTDTQYF.

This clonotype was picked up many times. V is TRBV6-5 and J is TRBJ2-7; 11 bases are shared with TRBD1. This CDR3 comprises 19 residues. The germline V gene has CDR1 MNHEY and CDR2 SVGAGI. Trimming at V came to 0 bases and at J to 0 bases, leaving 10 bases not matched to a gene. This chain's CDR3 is CASSYSPWRDRGVSYEQYF. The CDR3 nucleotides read TGTGCCAGCAGTTACTCCCCTTGGCGGGACAGGGGGGTCTCCTACGAGCAGTACTTC.

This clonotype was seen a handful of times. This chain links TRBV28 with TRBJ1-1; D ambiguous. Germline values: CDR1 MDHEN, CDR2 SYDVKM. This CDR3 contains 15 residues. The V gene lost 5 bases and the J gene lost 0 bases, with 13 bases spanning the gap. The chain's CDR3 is CASSPRAMVNTEAFF. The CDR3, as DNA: TGTGCCAGCAGTCCCCGAGCCATGGTGAACACTGAAGCTTTCTTT. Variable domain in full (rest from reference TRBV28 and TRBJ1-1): DVKVTQSSRYLVKRTGEKVFLECVQDMDHENMFWYRQDPGLGLRLIYFSYDVKMKEKGDIPEGYSVSREKKERFSLILESASTNQTSMYLCASSPRAMVNTEAFFGQGTRLTVV.

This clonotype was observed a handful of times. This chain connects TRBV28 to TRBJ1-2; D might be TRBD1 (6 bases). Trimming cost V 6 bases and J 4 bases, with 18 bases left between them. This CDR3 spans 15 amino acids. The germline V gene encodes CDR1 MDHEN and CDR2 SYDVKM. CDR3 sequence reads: CASRGRGGAGYGYTF. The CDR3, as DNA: TGTGCCAGCAGAGGTCGGGGGGGCGCAGGCTATGGCTACACCTTC.

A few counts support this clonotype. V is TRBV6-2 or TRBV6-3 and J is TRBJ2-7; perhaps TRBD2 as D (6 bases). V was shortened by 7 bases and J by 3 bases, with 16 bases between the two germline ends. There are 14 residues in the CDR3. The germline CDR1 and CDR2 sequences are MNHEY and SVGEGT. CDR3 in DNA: TGTGCCAGCAAGAGTGGAGGGAATCTCTACGAGCAGTACTTC. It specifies CASKSGGNLYEQYF.

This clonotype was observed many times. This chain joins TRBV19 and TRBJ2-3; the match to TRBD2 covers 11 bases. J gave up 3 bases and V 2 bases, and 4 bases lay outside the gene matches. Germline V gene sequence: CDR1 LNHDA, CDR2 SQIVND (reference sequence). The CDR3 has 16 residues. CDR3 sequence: CASSISGTSGTDTQYF. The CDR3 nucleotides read TGTGCCAGTAGTATATCCGGGACTAGCGGAACAGATACGCAGTATTTT.

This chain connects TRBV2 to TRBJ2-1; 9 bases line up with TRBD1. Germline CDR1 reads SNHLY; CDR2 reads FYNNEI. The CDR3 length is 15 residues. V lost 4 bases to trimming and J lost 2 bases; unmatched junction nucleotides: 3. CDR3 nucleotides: TGTGCCAGCAGTGTACAGGGGGCTGCCTACAATGAGCAGTTCTTC. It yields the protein CASSVQGAAYNEQFF.

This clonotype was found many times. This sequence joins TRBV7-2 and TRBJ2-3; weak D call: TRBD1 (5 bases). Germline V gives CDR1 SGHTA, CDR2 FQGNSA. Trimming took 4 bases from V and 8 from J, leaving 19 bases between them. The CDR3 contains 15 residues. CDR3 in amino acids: CASSSRVRKGFTQYF. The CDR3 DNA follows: TGTGCCAGCAGCTCCCGGGTCCGCAAGGGGTTTACGCAGTATTTT.

The CDR3 sequence is CASRLDRGDGYTF. In nucleotides, the CDR3 is TGCGCCAGCCGCCTTGACAGGGGAGATGGCTACACCTTC. The chain has TRBV5-1 and TRBJ1-2, with 8 positions matching TRBD1. Looked up from germline, CDR1 is SGHRS and CDR2 is YFSETQ. The CDR3 is made up of 13 amino acids. V lost 7 bases, J lost 6 bases, and 8 bases stayed unmatched.

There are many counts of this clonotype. For the CDR3, the DNA is TGTGCCAGCAGCCCCGGGACTAGCGGGGGGTGGGGCGATGAGCAGTTCTTC. As protein: CASSPGTSGGWGDEQFF. The V call is TRBV3-1, the J call TRBJ2-1, with 15 bases identical to TRBD2. Germline V gives CDR1 LGHDT, CDR2 YNNKEL (reference sequence). The CDR3 loop spans 17 amino acids. Unmatched junction bases numbered 9, after V lost 4 bases and J lost 8 bases.

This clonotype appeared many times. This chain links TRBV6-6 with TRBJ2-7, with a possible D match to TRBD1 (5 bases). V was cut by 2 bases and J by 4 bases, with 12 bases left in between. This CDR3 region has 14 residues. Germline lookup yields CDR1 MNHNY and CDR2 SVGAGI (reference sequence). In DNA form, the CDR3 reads TGTGCCAGCAGTTACACGGACACGCAATACGAGCAGTACTTC. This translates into CASSYTDTQYEQYF.

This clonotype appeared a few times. The CDR3 sequence is CASSTRTSGGLLPKNIQYF. The CDR3 nucleotides read TGTGCCAGCAGTACCCGGACTAGCGGGGGGTTGCTCCCCAAAAACATTCAGTACTTC. This chain joins TRBV6-4 and TRBJ2-4, with 14 positions matching TRBD2. V lost 5 bases, J lost 2 bases, and 11 bases stayed unmatched. There are 19 residues in the CDR3. Germline CDR1 is MRHNA and CDR2 is SNTAGT.

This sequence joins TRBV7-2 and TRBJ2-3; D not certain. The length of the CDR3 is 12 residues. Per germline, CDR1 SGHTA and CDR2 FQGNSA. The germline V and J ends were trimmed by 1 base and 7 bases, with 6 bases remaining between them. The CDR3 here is CASSLVGHTQYF. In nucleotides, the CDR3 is TGTGCCAGCAGCTTAGTGGGTCATACGCAGTATTTT.

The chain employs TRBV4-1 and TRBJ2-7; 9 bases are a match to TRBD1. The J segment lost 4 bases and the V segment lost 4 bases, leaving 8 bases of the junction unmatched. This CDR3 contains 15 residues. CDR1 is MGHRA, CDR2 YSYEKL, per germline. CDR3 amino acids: CASSPTTGTGYEQYF. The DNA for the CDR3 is TGCGCCAGCAGCCCCACAACCGGGACAGGGTACGAGCAGTACTTC.

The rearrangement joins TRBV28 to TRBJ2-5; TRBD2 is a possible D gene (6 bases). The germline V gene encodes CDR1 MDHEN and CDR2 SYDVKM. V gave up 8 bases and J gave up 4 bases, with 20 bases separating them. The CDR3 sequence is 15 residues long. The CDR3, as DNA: TGTGCCAGCGGAGGGCCACTGGGGGGAGCAGAGACCCAGTACTTC. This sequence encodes CASGGPLGGAETQYF.

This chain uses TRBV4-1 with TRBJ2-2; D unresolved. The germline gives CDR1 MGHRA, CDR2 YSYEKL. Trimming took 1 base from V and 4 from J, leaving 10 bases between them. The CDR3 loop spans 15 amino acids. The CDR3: CASSQVAQTTGELFF. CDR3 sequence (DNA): TGCGCCAGCAGCCAAGTGGCGCAAACCACCGGGGAGCTGTTTTTT.

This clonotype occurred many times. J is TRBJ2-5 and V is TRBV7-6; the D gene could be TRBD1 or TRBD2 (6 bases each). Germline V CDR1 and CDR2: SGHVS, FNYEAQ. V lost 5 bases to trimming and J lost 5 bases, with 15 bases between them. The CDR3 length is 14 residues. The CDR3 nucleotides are TGTGCCAGCAGCCCGGACAGTGGGGGGGAGACCCAGTACTTC. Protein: CASSPDSGGETQYF.